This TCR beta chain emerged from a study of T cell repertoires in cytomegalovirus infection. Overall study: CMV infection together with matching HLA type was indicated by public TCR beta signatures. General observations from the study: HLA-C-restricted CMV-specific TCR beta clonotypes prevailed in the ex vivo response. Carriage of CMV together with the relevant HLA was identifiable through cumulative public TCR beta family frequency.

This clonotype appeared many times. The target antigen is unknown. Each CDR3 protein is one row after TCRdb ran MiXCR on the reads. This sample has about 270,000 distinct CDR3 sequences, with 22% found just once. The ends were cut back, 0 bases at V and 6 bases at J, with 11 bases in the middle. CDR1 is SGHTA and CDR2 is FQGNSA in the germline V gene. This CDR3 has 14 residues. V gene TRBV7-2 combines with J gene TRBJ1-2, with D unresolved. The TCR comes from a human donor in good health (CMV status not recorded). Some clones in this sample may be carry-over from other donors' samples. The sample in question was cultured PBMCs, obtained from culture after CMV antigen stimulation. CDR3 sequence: CASSLARGKNGYTF. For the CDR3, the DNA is TGTGCCAGCAGCTTAGCTAGAGGGAAGAATGGCTACACCTTC.